These 13 T cell receptor beta chains came from one sample sequenced in a study of T cell clusters in autoimmune cytopenias. Multiplex touch-down PCR amplified TRB using TRB-A and TRB-B pools in one tube. Reprocessing the multiplex PCR reads, TCRdb reports a single entry for every CDR3 protein and omits DNA. In all, the sample yields fewer than 4,500 distinct CDR3 sequences. Tens of thousands of genome equivalents of blood DNA were amplified for TRB. Sequenced material: peripheral blood. These receptor sequences come from a human donor with an autoimmune cytopenia or autoimmune hepatitis (not recorded which).

This rearrangement joins TRBV12-3 or TRBV12-4 to TRBJ2-7; TCRdb designates TRBD1, a call that cannot be tested without DNA. The CDR3 spans 13 residues. The CDR3 spells CASRTGAVYEQYF.

This clonotype is called medium-sized based on its frequency. Here the CDR3 reads CASHSYIGAQETQYF. The chain joins TRBV6-2 or TRBV6-3 to TRBJ2-5; the TCRdb call, TRBD1, lacks DNA for checking. This CDR3 contains 15 residues. Germline CDR1 reads MNHEY; CDR2 reads SVGEGT.

The chain has TRBV20-1 and TRBJ1-5. The V gene's germline CDR1 is DFQATT and CDR2 SNEGSKA (reference sequence). The CDR3 has 13 amino acids. CDR3 protein: CSASDGWDQPQHF.

This clonotype is labeled medium-sized (0.01 to 0.1%) based on frequency. V and J are TRBV27 and TRBJ2-7; the TCRdb call, TRBD1, lacks DNA for checking. This CDR3 comprises 15 residues. Germline assignment: CDR1 MNHEY and CDR2 SMNVEV (reference sequence). CDR3 protein: CASRGLDRDSYEQYF.

This clonotype counts as medium-sized by frequency. The rearrangement uses TRBV6-5 and TRBJ1-4. This CDR3 spans 16 amino acids. The germline V gene has CDR1 MNHEY and CDR2 SVGAGI. The CDR3: CASSYSRTDWDEKLFF.

This clonotype is classed as medium-sized (0.01 to 0.1%) by frequency. This chain joins TRBV19 and TRBJ1-6; the D gene TCRdb calls, TRBD1, cannot be checked with no DNA. From germline, CDR1 is LNHDA and CDR2 SQIVND (reference sequence). This CDR3 is 16 amino acids long. CDR3 residues: CASSYTPGQQNSPLHF.

Its frequency marks this clonotype as medium-sized. The chain uses TRBV6-5 and TRBJ1-4; the TRBD1 assignment by TCRdb is unverifiable without DNA. This CDR3 is 14 amino acids long. CDR1 is MNHEY and CDR2 is SVGAGI in the germline V gene. The chain's CDR3 is CASSPDRGGEKLFF.

The chain carries TRBV20-1 and TRBJ2-1; the D gene TCRdb calls, TRBD2, cannot be checked with no DNA. This CDR3 has 14 amino acids. CDR1 DFQATT and CDR2 SNEGSKA come from the germline V gene (reference sequence). CDR3 sequence: CSAPKGLAYNEQFF.

This clonotype is medium-sized (0.01 to 0.1%) by frequency. The rearrangement joins TRBV18 to TRBJ2-7. The CDR3 spans 16 residues. The V gene's germline CDR1 is KGHSH and CDR2 LQKENI. This CDR3 is CASSPPDGPRPYEQYF.

The V gene is TRBV4-3, the J gene TRBJ1-1; the D gene TCRdb calls, TRBD1, cannot be checked with no DNA. CDR1 is LGHNA, CDR2 YSLEER, per germline. The CDR3 is 14 residues long. This CDR3 reads CASSQPVGGTEAFF.

The rearrangement uses TRBV6-5 and TRBJ1-5. CDR3 length equals 18 residues. Germline V lookup: CDR1 MNHEY, CDR2 SVGAGI. CDR3 loop: CASSLASRRTGSNQPQHF.

V usage is TRBV12-3 or TRBV12-4 and J usage is TRBJ2-7; no DNA is available, so the TRBD2 call from TCRdb remains unchecked. The CDR3 consists of 22 residues. The CDR3 is CASGLVPIPGLAGEGGLYEQYF.

The V and J genes are TRBV6-2 or TRBV6-3 and TRBJ2-7; TCRdb gives TRBD1 as the D gene, but with no DNA this cannot be confirmed. The V gene's germline CDR1 is MNHEY and CDR2 SVGEGT. CDR3 size: 12 residues. The CDR3 sequence is CASSRRAADRYF.